This paragraph covers one TCR beta chain sequence. This receptor's antigen is unknown. No much larger clonotype is one base removed from it; base qualities were not supplied. This entry is derived from a study of blood T cell repertoires in COVID-19 (dated by TCRdb to 2018 to 2020). Broadly, across the study: Collaborator samples came from the United States, Italy and Spain and covered acute and convalescent phases of COVID-19. The sample metadata nearly always contained a de-identified subject ID, COVID-19 status, age in years and sex. Samples were obtained from the ongoing ImmuneRACE study (first 160 participants) and from over 1,000 subjects provided by 6 global collaborators. The repertoires were released in a freely available public database meant as a resource for research on the immune response to SARS-CoV-2. Subjects who had been exposed to COVID-19, were actively infected with it, or had recovered from it provided the deeply sampled blood TCRbeta repertoires that made up the dataset. Where available, HLA class I and class II types were taken from metadata supplied by the sample provider and were not determined by assay-based typing. The material from the prospective study consisted of cDNA or gDNA derived from T cells, B-cell-depleted T cells, or PBMCs.

TCRbeta CDR3 regions were amplified from genomic DNA by means of the immunoSEQ Assay, a bias-controlled multiplex PCR. As for how the authors treated the data: Within the assay, amplification of reference gene primers was used to estimate how many nucleated cells each sample contained. Sequence reads were collapsed and filtered to measure the absolute abundance of every unique TCRbeta CDR3 rearrangement. For each sample, productive Simpson clonality was calculated by taking the square root of Simpson's diversity index across productive rearrangements. TCRdb carries this immuneACCESS record with in-frame sequences only. Its versions omit some clonotypes, under half of them owing to an unresolved V gene in the studies checked, with the rest unexplained. V and J calls and clone size are copied from that table; D and trimming were computed from the DNA. The sample data list 30,000 to 40,000 clones, and around four fifths of these were observed just once. Roughly 1.7% of the sample goes to the ten largest clones.

Study-level results and caveats: Clinical and demographic metadata were provided uncurated, with the amount varying by source and participant.

As encoded in the germline V gene, CDR1 is SGDLS while CDR2 is YYNGEE. Inclusive of the bounding cysteine and phenylalanine, the CDR3 is 14 residues long. The CDR3 DNA has 42 bases and is translated from base 1. Germline trimming: 4 bases from V, 1 base from J; junction bases outside gene matches: 4. One collaborating source in Seattle enrolled patients during active infection and followed them longitudinally through the course of disease. The collaborating institutions used their own protocols to collect whole blood in K2EDTA tubes. Collaborator samples were shipped for TCRbeta analysis as frozen whole blood, isolated PBMCs, or DNA extracted from either sample type.

Sequencing was done on a sample of peripheral blood. This sequence uses TRBV9 and TRBJ2-7, and 8 bases in between align with TRBD1. This receptor was identified in a man in his 60s with COVID-19, enrolled during active disease. The bases read TGTGCCAGCAGCCCTTGGGACAGGTCCTACGAGCAGTACTTC. Its protein reads: CASSPWDRSYEQYF.